The following is a T cell receptor beta chain sequence with its context. This sample is part of a study of blood T cell repertoires in COVID-19. The authors' processing: Reference gene primer amplification in the assay estimated nucleated cell counts. Generated by immunoSEQ multiplex PCR, the TCRdb table keeps only in-frame clones and is missing some. For V, J and clone size, that table is used; D and trimming come from the DNA. The table records fewer than 300,000 clones, around nine tenths of them present only once. Sequenced input: peripheral blood. The TCR comes from a man aged 35 to 55 who had recovered from COVID-19.

The CDR3 DNA reads as TGTGCCAGCAGGGTCGGGGTCAACTCATACAATGAGCAGTTCTTC. Translation: CASRVGVNSYNEQFF. This rearrangement joins TRBV6-5 to TRBJ2-1, with D tentatively TRBD2 (5 bases). Germline V gene lookup returns CDR1 MNHEY and CDR2 SVGAGI. Trimming pared 6 bases from V and 4 bases from J, leaving 16 bases between. This CDR3 contains 15 residues.